The 20 T cell receptor beta chains presented below share a single source sample, sequenced in a study of OX40 agonist ivuxolimab in advanced cancers. This table comes from immunoSEQ multiplex PCR, and its TCRdb copy is limited to in-frame clones, with some not included. Found here are over 65,000 clones, over 80% of them singletons; the top ten hold roughly 0.56%. The source material was CD4+ or CD8+ T cells sorted from blood, sampled in a trial of the OX40 agonist ivuxolimab. All receptors come from an adult with an advanced solid tumor such as melanoma, head and neck, liver or kidney cancer.

This clone appeared a single time. V and J are TRBV5-1 and TRBJ2-7, with D possibly being TRBD1 (5 bases). CDR1 SGHRS and CDR2 YFSETQ come from the germline V gene. The CDR3 has 16 amino acids. Trimming stripped 0 bases from V and 3 bases from J, with 16 bases between. The CDR3 spells CASSLDYSRGGYEQYF. In DNA form, the CDR3 reads TGCGCCAGCAGCTTGGACTATTCTAGGGGTGGCTACGAGCAGTACTTC.

The chain links TRBV28 to TRBJ2-2; 7 nucleotides agree with TRBD1. Losses at the gene ends were 1 base for V and 4 bases for J; bases not matched to a gene: 6. Germline lookup yields CDR1 MDHEN and CDR2 SYDVKM. There are 16 residues in the CDR3. For the CDR3, the DNA is TGTGCCAGCAGTTTATTTATGGCAGGGGGCACCGGGGAGCTGTTTTTT. It encodes CASSLFMAGGTGELFF.

Turning to this clone: Mismatch with germline at one junction end may stem from a read error. The rearrangement links TRBV6-1 to TRBJ1-2; D remains unclear. This CDR3 is built from 10 residues. CDR1 is MNHNS, CDR2 SASEGT, per germline. The CDR3 reads CASGDYGYTF. As DNA, the CDR3 is TGTGCCAGCGGTGACTATGGCTACACCTTC.

Concerning this clone: Within the sample, other DNA sequences also encode this same CDR3. The rearrangement uses TRBV5-1 and TRBJ2-1; 11 bases are shared with TRBD2. Germline lookup yields CDR1 SGHRS and CDR2 YFSETQ. The CDR3 runs 17 residues. The trim removed 0 bases at V and 3 bases at J, leaving 5 bases unmatched. DNA for the CDR3: TGCGCCAGCAGCTTGGTGCTAGCGGGAGGTCTCTACAATGAGCAGTTCTTC. This encodes CASSLVLAGGLYNEQFF.

This clone has more than one count but fewer than ten. CDR3 bases: TGTGCCAGCAGCTTGAGGACTAGTATCACCGGGGAGCTGTTTTTT. Amino acid sequence: CASSLRTSITGELFF. The genes are TRBV5-4 and TRBJ2-2; 7 bases line up with TRBD2. Germline-derived CDR1 and CDR2 are SGHNT and YYREEE (reference sequence). The ends lost 1 base at V and 4 bases at J; junction bases unmatched: 4. This CDR3 region has 15 residues.

V usage is TRBV12-5 and J usage is TRBJ2-3; D tentatively fits TRBD1 or TRBD2 (6 bases each). Germline CDR1 and CDR2: LGHNT and FRNRAP. The CDR3 spans 13 residues. Trimming cost V 7 bases and J 6 bases, with 14 bases left between them. This CDR3 reads CASAERGGDTQYF. CDR3 in DNA: TGTGCTAGTGCCGAGAGAGGGGGGGATACGCAGTATTTT.

Judged by abundance, this clone is medium-sized. The chain combines TRBV7-2 with TRBJ1-1; possibly TRBD1 for D (6 bases). Germline CDR1 and CDR2: SGHTA and FQGNSA. Trimming stripped 7 bases from V and 0 bases from J, with 12 bases between. The CDR3 sequence is 14 residues long. CDR3 region: CASTLGAMNTEAFF. CDR3 nucleotide sequence: TGTGCCAGCACCTTGGGGGCCATGAACACTGAAGCTTTCTTT.

The chain recombines TRBV5-8 with TRBJ1-5, with a weak D call TRBD1 (5 bases). The CDR3 has 16 amino acids. Germline V lookup: CDR1 SGHTS, CDR2 YDEGEE. V was cut by 2 bases and J by 7 bases, with 19 bases left in between. CDR3 sequence: CASSFAFVRGYQPQHF. In nucleotides, the CDR3 is TGTGCCAGCAGCTTCGCGTTTGTGAGGGGTTACCAGCCCCAGCATTTT.

The chain combines TRBV6-6 with TRBJ2-3; D not resolved. The V end lost 8 bases, the J end lost 9 bases, and 3 bases lay between the germline ends. CDR3 size: 8 residues. From germline, CDR1 is MNHNY and CDR2 SVGAGI (reference sequence). The CDR3 DNA is TGTGCCAGCGGGACGCAGTATTTT. This encodes CASGTQYF.

V is TRBV6-5 and J is TRBJ1-2; no clear D. The CDR3 spans 16 residues. V lost 0 bases to trimming and J lost 5 bases, with 16 bases between them. Germline CDR1 reads MNHEY; CDR2 reads SVGAGI. The CDR3 sequence: CASSYSGRAQYYGYTF. The CDR3 coding sequence is TGTGCCAGCAGTTACTCGGGAAGGGCCCAGTATTATGGCTACACCTTC.

The CDR3 here is CASSFLRILRKNYGYTF. The CDR3 DNA follows: TGTGCCAGCAGCTTTCTCAGGATACTGAGAAAGAACTATGGCTACACCTTC. The chain recombines TRBV7-9 with TRBJ1-2, with no clear D. Germline V gene lookup returns CDR1 SEHNR and CDR2 FQNEAQ (reference sequence). The CDR3 spans 17 residues. V dropped 3 bases and J dropped 2 bases, with 19 bases sitting between them.

The chain uses TRBV5-6 and TRBJ1-1; D is uncertain. The CDR3 extends over 14 amino acids. CDR1 is SGHDT, CDR2 YYEEEE, per germline. Trimming stripped 0 bases from V and 6 bases from J, with 12 bases between. The CDR3 sequence: CASSLEMATPEAFF. CDR3 in DNA: TGTGCCAGCAGCTTGGAGATGGCCACCCCTGAAGCTTTCTTT.

This clone was found once. The CDR3 loop is CASSQRGQGNYGYTF. As DNA, the CDR3 is TGCGCCAGCAGTCAAAGGGGACAGGGAAACTATGGCTACACCTTC. The chain uses TRBV23-1 and TRBJ1-2; 9 nucleotides match TRBD1. TRBV23-1 is sorted into the ORF group, with uncertain function. The CDR3 covers 15 residues. J was trimmed by 2 bases and V by 2 bases; bases with no gene match: 3.

The chain carries TRBV7-9 and TRBJ1-4; D perhaps matches TRBD1 (6 bases). V was shortened by 6 bases and J by 8 bases, with 16 bases between the two germline ends. There are 14 residues in the CDR3. Germline V gene data show CDR1 as SEHNR and CDR2 as FQNEAQ (reference sequence). The CDR3 DNA follows: TGTGCCAGCAGACAACAGGGAGGAGGGGAAAAACTGTTTTTT. The encoded protein is CASRQQGGGEKLFF.

The chain uses TRBV7-2 and TRBJ1-5, with D possibly being TRBD1 (5 bases). This CDR3 spans 15 amino acids. V gave up 3 bases and J gave up 0 bases, with 9 bases separating them. The V gene's germline CDR1 is SGHTA and CDR2 FQGNSA. Here the CDR3 reads CASSLTVNSNQPQHF. In nucleotides, the CDR3 is TGTGCCAGCAGCTTGACAGTAAATAGCAATCAGCCCCAGCATTTT.

CDR3 sequence reads: CAISGQFQETQYF. CDR3 bases: TGTGCCATCAGCGGACAGTTCCAAGAGACCCAGTACTTC. The chain has TRBV10-3 and TRBJ2-5, with a tentative D call TRBD1 (6 bases). Trimming left V 6 bases short and J 1 base short, with 9 bases between. The germline V gene has CDR1 ENHRY and CDR2 SYGVKD. This CDR3 contains 13 residues.

The chain combines TRBV18 with TRBJ2-4; D assignment may be TRBD1 or TRBD2 (5 bases each). Germline loops: CDR1 KGHSH, CDR2 LQKENI. This CDR3 region has 14 residues. V lost 9 bases to trimming and J lost 0 bases, with 12 bases between them. For the CDR3, the DNA is TGTGCCAGTCACGGGGCTCTAGCCAAAAACATTCAGTACTTC. Amino acids: CASHGALAKNIQYF. The full variable domain, completed using reference TRBV18 and TRBJ2-4, is NAGVMQNPRHLVRRRGQEARLRCSPMKGHSHVYWYRQLPEEGLKFMVYLQKENIIDESGMPKERFSAEFPKEGPSILRIQQVVRGDSAAYFCASHGALAKNIQYFGAGTRLSVL.

The CDR3, as DNA: TGCAGCGCCTGGACAGGTTTTCGGCCTAATGAAAAACTGTTTTTT. Its protein product is CSAWTGFRPNEKLFF. The chain is built from TRBV29-1 and TRBJ1-4, with 7 bases lining up with TRBD1. CDR1 SQVTM and CDR2 ANQGSEA come from the germline V gene. J was trimmed by 3 bases and V by 7 bases; bases with no gene match: 11. The CDR3 has 15 amino acids.

This chain uses TRBV6-6 with TRBJ2-1; a possible D gene is TRBD2 (6 bases). Germline V gene lookup returns CDR1 MNHNY and CDR2 SVGAGI (reference sequence). This CDR3 is built from 15 residues. V lost 5 bases to trimming and J lost 1 base, with 12 bases between them. The CDR3 protein is CASSLLARSYNEQFF. The CDR3 DNA reads TGTGCCAGCAGTCTCCTAGCGAGATCCTACAATGAGCAGTTCTTC.

The rearrangement links TRBV5-3 to TRBJ1-5; tentative D call: TRBD1 (5 bases). TRBV5-3 is known as an ORF, though its function is uncertain. CDR3 length: 17 residues. V gave up 4 bases and J gave up 4 bases, with 21 bases separating them. Here the CDR3 reads CARSPGRRQLLNQPQHF. In DNA, the CDR3 is TGTGCCAGAAGCCCCGGGAGGCGACAGTTACTAAATCAGCCCCAGCATTTT.